This note documents a single TCR beta chain sequence. CDR3 length: 15 amino acids. Germline CDR1 and CDR2: SGDLS and YYNGEE. Trimming took 0 bases from V and 2 from J, leaving 9 bases between them. The data derive from a study of T cell changes during pregnancy in multiple sclerosis. Data came from immunoSEQ multiplex PCR; TCRdb stores just in-frame clones and leaves some out. The sample includes roughly 30,000 clones, about 86% of them seen just once. V usage is TRBV9 and J usage is TRBJ1-3, with unresolved D. This clonotype was obtained from a female donor in good health, enrolled as a control in a pregnancy study. Specimen: CD4+ T cells from peripheral blood mononuclear cells, collected in the first trimester of pregnancy. The CDR3 DNA follows: TGTGCCAGCAGCGTAGGTCGTGCGGCTGGAAACACCATATATTTT. It specifies CASSVGRAAGNTIYF.